This T cell receptor (beta chain) comes out of a study of B cell selection in AIRE deficiency. V lost 5 bases to trimming and J lost 9 bases; unmatched junction nucleotides: 12. The CDR3 loop spans 15 amino acids. CDR1 is SGHRS, CDR2 YFSETQ, per germline. The table came from immunoSEQ multiplex PCR; TCRdb's copy has only in-frame clones and leaves some out. The sample lists roughly 23,000 clones, roughly 96% occurring once. The sorted conventional CD4 T cells were gated as CD4+CD127+. Control samples were from healthy, unrelated donors. The chain joins TRBV5-1 to TRBJ1-3, with 9 positions matching TRBD1. Sequenced input: CD4+CD127+ conventional T cells sorted from PBMCs. The TCR comes from a human donor in good health. The CDR3 loop is CASSTGGTGSTTIYF. The CDR3 region has the DNA TGCGCCAGCAGTACTGGGGGGACAGGGTCAACCACCATATATTTT.